Shown below are 15 T cell receptor beta chains from a single sample sequenced in a study of T cell clonality in common variable immunodeficiency (dated by TCRdb to the mid-2010s). The library relied on the immunoSEQ multiplex PCR assay. Here the immuneACCESS table is served through TCRdb, limited to in-frame sequences with V and J called. Missing clones are a known gap in these copies; in checked studies unresolved V genes cover under half, and the rest lacks a known reason. With about 35,000 clones recorded, this sample contains no clone counted only once. The biggest ten clones account for approximately 3.6% of the sample. Sequenced material: peripheral blood mononuclear cells. These receptors all come from a person between 18 and 70 years old in good health.

Many counts were recorded for this clone. The sequence runs out 3 residues before the end of the CDR3; the remainder is reconstructed from the germline J gene. The chain employs TRBV5-6 and TRBJ1-1, with 9 nucleotides matching TRBD1. Germline values: CDR1 SGHDT, CDR2 YYEEEE. The V and J ends lost 2 bases and 6 bases, in that order; junction bases with no gene match: 5. The CDR3 is made up of 14 amino acids. The CDR3: CASSFLDRGSEAFF. CDR3 bases read: TGTGCCAGCAGCTTCCTGGACAGGGGTTCTGAA. The whole variable domain, remainder taken from reference TRBV5-6 and TRBJ1-1, is DAGVTQSPTHLIKTRGQQVTLRCSPKSGHDTVSWYQQALGQGPQFIFQYYEEEERQRGNFPDRFSGHQFPNYSSELNVNALLLGDSALYLCASSFLDRGSEAFFGQGTRLTVV.

This clone appeared many times. The sequence runs out 3 residues before the end of the CDR3; the remainder is reconstructed from the germline J gene. V gene TRBV2 combines with J gene TRBJ2-5, with D unclear. The ends were cut back, 3 bases at V and 7 bases at J, with 18 bases in the middle. The germline V gene has CDR1 SNHLY and CDR2 FYNNEI. CDR3 size: 15 residues. CDR3 residues: CASSDMSLGRPTQYF. The CDR3 bases that were read are TGTGCCAGCAGTGATATGTCGTTGGGCCGACCGACC. Supplemented by reference TRBV2 and TRBJ2-5, the full variable domain reads EPEVTQTPSHQVTQMGQEVILRCVPISNHLYFYWYRQILGQKVEFLVSFYNNEISEKSEIFDDQFSVERPDGSNFTLKIRSTKLEDSAMYFCASSDMSLGRPTQYFGPGTRLLVL.

This clone was detected ten times or more. The read gets to within 3 residues of the CDR3 end, and the germline J gene fills in the rest. The chain uses TRBV15 and TRBJ2-3; a possible D gene is TRBD1 (5 bases). Germline V gene lookup returns CDR1 LNHNV and CDR2 YYDKDF (reference sequence). Trimming removed 3 bases at V and 6 bases at J, with 10 bases between. The CDR3 is 13 residues long. The CDR3 DNA, read in part, is TGTGCCACCAGCAGCCAGGGCCTCGATACG. This translates into CATSSQGLDT. In full, the CDR3 reads CATSSQGLDTQYF.

This clone was seen a handful of times. The read comes to an end 3 residues before the CDR3 does, leaving the germline J gene to fill in the end. The chain joins TRBV2 to TRBJ1-2, with 7 bases lining up with TRBD1. The CDR3 totals 14 residues. Germline CDR1 and CDR2: SNHLY and FYNNEI. This CDR3 is CASSDSRDSVYYTF. The CDR3 bases that were read are TGTGCCAGCAGTGATTCACGGGACAGTGTTTAC.

This clone showed up many times. The read is 3 residues too short to cover the CDR3 end, so that end is filled in from the germline J gene. V is TRBV7-2 and J is TRBJ2-3, with D possibly TRBD2 on 6 matching bases. The CDR3 totals 14 residues. CDR1 is SGHTA, CDR2 FQGNSA, per germline. With 1 base removed from V and 3 bases from J, the gap between germline ends came to 8 bases. This CDR3 is CASSLVAATDTQYF. The sequenced part of the CDR3 DNA is TGTGCCAGCAGCTTAGTAGCGGCTACAGATACG.

Turning to this clone: The read ends 3 residues shy of where the CDR3 ends; the end is completed using the germline J gene. The chain is built from TRBV30 and TRBJ1-1; 7 bases are a match to TRBD1. CDR3 length: 12 amino acids. Germline-derived CDR1 and CDR2 are GTSNPN and SVGIG (reference sequence). CDR3 DNA (partial): TGTGCCTGGAGACCCGGACAGGAAAAA. Amino acid sequence: CAWRPGQEK. The full CDR3 is CAWRPGQEKAFF.

As to this clone: The read ends 3 residues shy of where the CDR3 ends; the end is completed using the germline J gene. This chain joins TRBV19 and TRBJ1-1, with D possibly being TRBD1 (5 bases). Per germline, CDR1 LNHDA and CDR2 SQIVND (reference sequence). The CDR3 covers 16 residues. The DNA read from the CDR3 is TGTGCCAGCCTAGGAGTTGGACAAGTAGGCACAGATACG. It specifies CASLGVGQVGTDT. The entire CDR3 reads CASLGVGQVGTDTAFF. Using reference TRBV19 and TRBJ1-1 for the parts outside the CDR3, the full variable domain is DGGITQSPKYLFRKEGQNVTLSCEQNLNHDAMYWYRQDPGQGLRLIYYSQIVNDFQKGDIAEGYSVSREKKESFPLTVTSAQKNPTAFYLCASLGVGQVGTDTAFFGQGTRLTVV.

This clone was observed many times. The read ends 3 residues before the CDR3 terminus; that terminus is restored from the germline J gene. The V call is TRBV2, the J call TRBJ2-7; D gene unclear. Germline CDR1 is SNHLY and CDR2 is FYNNEI. V shed 2 bases and J shed 3 bases, with 14 bases lying between them. The CDR3 contains 15 residues. The CDR3 bases that were read are TGTGCCAGCAGTGAACCCGGCAGGCCAGGCTACGAG. This translates into CASSEPGRPGYE. The whole CDR3 region reads CASSEPGRPGYEQYF.

Turning to this clone: Read coverage stops 3 residues before the CDR3 terminus; the germline J gene supplies the remainder. The chain combines TRBV6-2 or TRBV6-3 with TRBJ2-1; possibly TRBD2 for D (5 bases). Germline V gene sequence: CDR1 MNHEY, CDR2 SVGEGT. V lost 0 bases, J lost 8 bases, and 11 bases lay in between. The CDR3 consists of 14 residues. The CDR3 spells CASSYSQRRDEQFF. CDR3 bases read: TGTGCCAGCAGTTACTCTCAGCGGCGGGATGAG.

This clone was found many times. With the read ending 3 residues before the CDR3 end, the germline J gene is used to fill in that end. This chain connects TRBV19 to TRBJ2-1; no definite D call. The V end was cut by 2 bases, the J end by 7 bases, with 6 bases between. CDR3 length: 12 residues. The germline CDR1 and CDR2 sequences are LNHDA and SQIVND (reference sequence). The CDR3 is CASSILVNEQFF. CDR3 DNA (partial): TGTGCCAGTAGTATACTCGTTAATGAG.

Note on this clone: From the germline J gene comes the end of the CDR3, since the read stops 3 residues before it. The V gene is TRBV7-9, the J gene TRBJ1-6, with 7 nucleotides matching TRBD1. The ends lost 2 bases at V and 6 bases at J; junction bases unmatched: 4. Looked up from germline, CDR1 is SEHNR and CDR2 is FQNEAQ (reference sequence). The CDR3 is made up of 15 amino acids. CDR3 DNA (partial): TGTGCCAGCAGCTTAAGACAGGGAAGTAATTCACCC. As protein: CASSLRQGSNSP. The full CDR3 protein is CASSLRQGSNSPLHF.

In regard to this clone: The read ends 3 residues before the CDR3 terminus; that terminus is restored from the germline J gene. V gene TRBV19 combines with J gene TRBJ1-1; tentative D call: TRBD1 (5 bases). Trimming left V 7 bases short and J 0 bases short, with 12 bases between. The CDR3 is made up of 14 amino acids. Germline V lookup: CDR1 LNHDA, CDR2 SQIVND (reference sequence). The CDR3 region is CASIGRDMNTEAFF. Incomplete CDR3 DNA: TGTGCCAGTATTGGCAGGGATATGAACACTGAA.

This clone was seen at least ten times. From the germline J gene comes the end of the CDR3, since the read stops 3 residues before it. The V call is TRBV30, the J call TRBJ2-5; D gene unclear. The germline CDR1 and CDR2 sequences are GTSNPN and SVGIG (reference sequence). The V gene lost 0 bases and the J gene lost 3 bases, with 8 bases spanning the gap. This CDR3 has 13 amino acids. CDR3 DNA, as far as it was read: TGTGCCTGGAGTGTACTACTTAAAGAGACC. The encoded protein is CAWSVLLKET. The CDR3, in full, reads CAWSVLLKETQYF.

This clone occurred a few times. The junction departs from germline at one end; a sequencing error may be responsible. Read coverage stops 3 residues before the CDR3 terminus; the germline J gene supplies the remainder. The V call is TRBV7-7, the J call TRBJ1-1; D is ambiguous. The CDR3 is made up of 15 amino acids. The germline gives CDR1 SSHAT, CDR2 FNYEAQ (reference sequence). CDR3 bases read: TGTGCTAGCAGCACCGGACTAGCGGCCCGGGAGACA. This gives the protein CASSTGLAARET. The complete CDR3 sequence is CASSTGLAARETAFF.

This clone was detected many times. The same CDR3 also results from other DNA sequences found in this sample. This chain's CDR3 is CASSFGGNTEAFF. The DNA read from the CDR3 is TGCGCCAGCAGCTTCGGGGGAAACACTGAA. This chain uses TRBV5-1 with TRBJ1-1; D is possibly TRBD1 (5 bases). The read finishes 3 residues shy of the CDR3 end, and the germline J gene is used to complete it. The CDR3 is made up of 13 amino acids. Germline loops: CDR1 SGHRS, CDR2 YFSETQ. The V and J ends lost 2 bases and 2 bases respectively, with 7 bases between them.